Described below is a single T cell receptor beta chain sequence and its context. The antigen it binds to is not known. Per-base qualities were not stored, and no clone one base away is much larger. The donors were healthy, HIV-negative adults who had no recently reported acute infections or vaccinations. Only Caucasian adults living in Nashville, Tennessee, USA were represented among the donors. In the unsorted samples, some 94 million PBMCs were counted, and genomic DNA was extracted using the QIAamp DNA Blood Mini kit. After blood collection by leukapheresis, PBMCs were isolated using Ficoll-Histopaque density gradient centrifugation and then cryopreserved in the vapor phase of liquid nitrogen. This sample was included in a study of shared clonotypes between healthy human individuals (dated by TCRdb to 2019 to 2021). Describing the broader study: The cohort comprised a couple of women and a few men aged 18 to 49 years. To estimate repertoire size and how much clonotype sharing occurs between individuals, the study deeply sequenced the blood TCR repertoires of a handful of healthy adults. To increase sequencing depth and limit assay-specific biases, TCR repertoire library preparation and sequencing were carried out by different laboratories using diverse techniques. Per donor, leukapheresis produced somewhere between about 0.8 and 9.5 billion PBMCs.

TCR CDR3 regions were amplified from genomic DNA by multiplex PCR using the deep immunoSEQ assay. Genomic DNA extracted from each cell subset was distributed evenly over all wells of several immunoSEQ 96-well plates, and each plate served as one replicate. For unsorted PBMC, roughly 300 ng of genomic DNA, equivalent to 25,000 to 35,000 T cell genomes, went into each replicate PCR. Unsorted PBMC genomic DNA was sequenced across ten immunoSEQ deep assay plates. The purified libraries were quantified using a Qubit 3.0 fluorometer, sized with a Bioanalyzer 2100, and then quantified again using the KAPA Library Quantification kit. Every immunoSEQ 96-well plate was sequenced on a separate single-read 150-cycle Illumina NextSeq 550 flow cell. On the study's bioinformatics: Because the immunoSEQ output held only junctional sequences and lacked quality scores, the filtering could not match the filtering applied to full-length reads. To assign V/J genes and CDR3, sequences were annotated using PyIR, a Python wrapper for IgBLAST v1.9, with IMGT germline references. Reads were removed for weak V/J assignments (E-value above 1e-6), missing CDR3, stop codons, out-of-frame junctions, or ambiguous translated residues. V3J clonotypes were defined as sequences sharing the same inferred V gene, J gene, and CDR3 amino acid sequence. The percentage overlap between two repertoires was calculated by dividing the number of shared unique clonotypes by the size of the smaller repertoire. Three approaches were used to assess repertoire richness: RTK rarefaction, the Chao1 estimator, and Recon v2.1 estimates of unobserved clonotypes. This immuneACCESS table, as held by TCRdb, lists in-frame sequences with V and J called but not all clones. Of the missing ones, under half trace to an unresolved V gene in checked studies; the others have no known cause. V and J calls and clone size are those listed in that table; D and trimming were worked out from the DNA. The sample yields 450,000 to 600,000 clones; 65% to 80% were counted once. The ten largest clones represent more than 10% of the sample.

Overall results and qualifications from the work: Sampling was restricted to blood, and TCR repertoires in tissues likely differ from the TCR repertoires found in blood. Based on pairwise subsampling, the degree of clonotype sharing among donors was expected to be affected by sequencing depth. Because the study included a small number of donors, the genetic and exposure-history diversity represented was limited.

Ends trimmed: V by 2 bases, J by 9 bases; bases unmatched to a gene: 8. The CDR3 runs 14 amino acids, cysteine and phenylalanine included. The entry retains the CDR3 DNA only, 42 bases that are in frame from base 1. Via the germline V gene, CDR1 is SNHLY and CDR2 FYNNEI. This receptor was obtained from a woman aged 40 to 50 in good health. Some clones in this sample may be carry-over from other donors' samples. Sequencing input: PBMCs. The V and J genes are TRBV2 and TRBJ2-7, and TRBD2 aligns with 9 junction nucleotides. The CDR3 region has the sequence CASSEFSGGLGQYF. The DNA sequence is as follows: TGTGCCAGCAGTGAATTTAGCGGGGGCTTGGGGCAGTACTTC.